The source of this T cell receptor (beta chain) is a study of blood T cell repertoires in COVID-19. As for the study in general: In each case, the material was cDNA or gDNA derived from T cells, B-cell-depleted T cells, or PBMCs.

Germline V gives CDR1 SGHDT, CDR2 YYEEEE. The ends were cut back, 5 bases at V and 8 bases at J, with 13 bases in the middle. The CDR3 loop spans 13 amino acids. In its sample, this clone was seen once. In the authors' methods: Nucleated cell counts were estimated from reference gene primer amplification. The assay was immunoSEQ multiplex PCR, and TCRdb's table has in-frame clones only and misses some. V and J calls and clone size come straight from that table; D and trimming were deduced from the DNA. The sample records roughly 160,000 clones, almost 85% being singletons. The rearrangement links TRBV5-6 to TRBJ1-4; D is perhaps TRBD1 (6 bases). Sequencing used peripheral blood. This clonotype was sampled from a man between 18 and 29 years old with active or convalescent COVID-19. The CDR3 sequence is CASRSGTHEKLFF. CDR3 nucleotides: TGTGCCAGCAGATCCGGGACACACGAAAAACTGTTTTTT.